This entry lists 26 T cell receptor beta chains sequenced from one sample in a study of T cell responses to AZD1222 COVID-19 vaccine. Profiling relied on immunoSEQ multiplex PCR, and the TCRdb table lists in-frame clones only, not all of them. The repertoire holds approximately 150,000 clones, with roughly 91% as singletons. Sequenced here: peripheral blood, sampled 28 days after the second AZD1222 dose. The receptors come from an adult who received the AZD1222 COVID-19 vaccine.

This clone was found once. The CDR3 region has the DNA TGCGCCAGCAGTGGGACAGGGGAAGAGAACACTGAAGCTTTCTTT. Its translation is CASSGTGEENTEAFF. The V gene is TRBV10-2, the J gene TRBJ1-1; 9 nucleotides agree with TRBD1. Germline V lookup: CDR1 WSHSY, CDR2 SAAADI. The CDR3 consists of 15 residues. V lost 4 bases, J lost 1 base, and 4 bases stayed unmatched.

V is TRBV5-1 and J is TRBJ2-5; no firm D call. CDR3 length: 13 residues. Trimming removed 0 bases from V and 5 bases from J, with 8 bases in between. Germline lookup yields CDR1 SGHRS and CDR2 YFSETQ. The CDR3 sequence is CASSLATEETQYF. In DNA, the CDR3 is TGCGCCAGCAGCTTGGCGACCGAGGAGACCCAGTACTTC.

The chain couples TRBV28 to TRBJ1-2; D may be TRBD1 (5 bases). Germline-derived CDR1 and CDR2 are MDHEN and SYDVKM. This CDR3 has 16 amino acids. Trimming stripped 4 bases from V and 1 base from J, with 16 bases between. The CDR3 region is CASSSTTRTFNYGYTF. The CDR3 DNA reads as TGTGCCAGCAGTTCGACAACCCGGACATTTAACTATGGCTACACCTTC.

The V call is TRBV5-4, the J call TRBJ2-7; 7 positions agree with TRBD1. Unmatched junction bases numbered 4, after V lost 1 base and J lost 0 bases. The CDR3 sequence is 15 residues long. Germline CDR1 and CDR2: SGHNT and YYREEE (reference sequence). CDR3 in DNA: TGTGCCAGCAGCTTGCAGGGGGAAAACTCCTACGAGCAGTACTTC. Translation: CASSLQGENSYEQYF.

The chain employs TRBV11-2 and TRBJ1-1; D gene unclear. The CDR3 consists of 14 residues. The germline V gene encodes CDR1 SGHAT and CDR2 FQNNGV. V was shortened by 2 bases and J by 0 bases, with 7 bases between the two germline ends. The CDR3 nucleotides read TGTGCCAGCAGCTTACTGGCGATGAACACTGAAGCTTTCTTT. Translating gives CASSLLAMNTEAFF.

V is TRBV7-9 and J is TRBJ1-1; 7 bases line up with TRBD1. Unmatched junction bases numbered 6, after V lost 5 bases and J lost 3 bases. The CDR3 has 14 amino acids. Germline V lookup: CDR1 SEHNR, CDR2 FQNEAQ (reference sequence). The CDR3 coding sequence is TGTGCCAGCAGCGAACAGGGGTTTTACACTGAAGCTTTCTTT. It yields the protein CASSEQGFYTEAFF.

Concerning this clone itself: Its ends do not fully match the called genes, so a read error is possible. The chain recombines TRBV9 with TRBJ2-1; D may be TRBD1 (6 bases). Germline assignment: CDR1 SGDLS and CDR2 YYNGEE. CDR3 length: 16 amino acids. The CDR3 region is CASSVARGTSNNEQFF. CDR3 coding DNA: TGTGCCAGCAGCGTGGCCAGGGGAACCTCCAACAATGAGCAGTTCTTC.

For the CDR3, the DNA is TGTGCCAGCAGTGAGAGGGAATCCTATGGCTACACCTTC. Translating gives CASSERESYGYTF. J is TRBJ1-2 and V is TRBV2; D unresolved. Germline CDR1 is SNHLY and CDR2 is FYNNEI. The CDR3 spans 13 residues. Between the trimmed V and J ends, which lost 3 bases and 4 bases, there was a span of 9 bases.

The CDR3 nucleotides read TGTGCCACCACCCTTGGGGGAAACACCGGGGAGCTGTTTTTT. This translates into CATTLGGNTGELFF. The chain combines TRBV15 with TRBJ2-2; either TRBD1 or TRBD2 may fit D (5 bases each). The germline V gene has CDR1 LNHNV and CDR2 YYDKDF (reference sequence). V was clipped by 7 bases and J by 2 bases, with 11 bases between them. CDR3 length equals 14 residues.

This clone has just a few counts. The CDR3 coding sequence is TGTGCCAGCAGAAAGGGTCTCCATCTCTACGAGCAGTACTTC. Its translation: CASRKGLHLYEQYF. The rearrangement uses TRBV6-5 and TRBJ2-7; no definite D call. Germline V gene lookup returns CDR1 MNHEY and CDR2 SVGAGI. V was trimmed by 6 bases and J by 3 bases, leaving 15 bases between them. The CDR3 has 14 residues.

This clone was seen a few times. The V and J genes are TRBV12-3 or TRBV12-4 and TRBJ1-2; the D is unclear. CDR3 length: 11 residues. Trimming cost V 2 bases and J 8 bases, with 6 bases left between them. The CDR3 nucleotides read TGTGCCAGCAGTTTATCTGGGGGCTACACCTTC. Translation gives CASSLSGGYTF.

This chain links TRBV5-1 with TRBJ2-1; 14 nucleotides align to TRBD2. CDR1 is SGHRS, CDR2 YFSETQ, per germline. The ends lost 4 bases at V and 1 base at J; junction bases unmatched: 7. The CDR3 totals 18 residues. CDR3 loop: CASSLPTSGGASYNEQFF. As DNA, the CDR3 is TGCGCCAGCAGCCTCCCGACTAGCGGGGGGGCATCCTACAATGAGCAGTTCTTC. The full variable domain, with the rest looked up from reference TRBV5-1 and TRBJ2-1, is KAGVTQTPRYLIKTRGQQVTLSCSPISGHRSVSWYQQTPGQGLQFLFEYFSETQRNKGNFPGRFSGRQFSNSRSEMNVSTLELGDSALYLCASSLPTSGGASYNEQFFGPGTRLTVL.

The V and J genes are TRBV2 and TRBJ1-1; 9 nucleotides agree with TRBD1. CDR1 is SNHLY, CDR2 FYNNEI, per germline. This CDR3 contains 14 residues. The J segment lost 4 bases and the V segment lost 6 bases, leaving 6 bases of the junction unmatched. CDR3 protein: CASRLTTGGTEAFF. In DNA, the CDR3 is TGTGCCAGCAGGCTAACGACAGGGGGCACTGAAGCTTTCTTT.

The V call is TRBV11-2, the J call TRBJ2-5; no reliable D call. The CDR3 has 14 residues. Germline V gives CDR1 SGHAT, CDR2 FQNNGV. V was shortened by 5 bases and J by 1 base, with 11 bases between the two germline ends. The CDR3 here is CASSRRASQETQYF. In DNA, the CDR3 is TGTGCCAGCAGCCGAAGGGCCAGCCAAGAGACCCAGTACTTC.

This clone was observed a single time. The chain has TRBV14 and TRBJ1-4; the D gene is possibly TRBD1 (6 bases). In germline, CDR1 is SGHDN, CDR2 FVKESK. V lost 1 base and J lost 0, with 24 bases in between. The CDR3 has 21 amino acids. CDR3 loop: CASSQGVGGLSWSATNEKLFF. The CDR3 nucleotides are TGTGCCAGCAGCCAAGGTGTCGGGGGCCTGAGTTGGTCCGCAACTAATGAAAAACTGTTTTTT.

The CDR3 DNA sequence: TGCAGCGGGGGCGATTCCGAAGCTTTCTTT. Translating it yields CSGGDSEAFF. This chain connects TRBV29-1 to TRBJ1-1; D is perhaps TRBD1 (5 bases). Germline CDR1 is SQVTM and CDR2 is ANQGSEA. This CDR3 has 10 residues. V gave up 7 bases and J gave up 8 bases, with 11 bases separating them.

The genes are TRBV3-1 (or the pseudogene TRBV3-2) and TRBJ2-1, with 8 positions matching TRBD2. With V trimmed by 1 base and J by 7 bases, 12 bases remained unmatched. CDR1 LGHDT and CDR2 YNNKEL come from the germline V gene (reference sequence). CDR3 size: 17 residues. The CDR3 DNA is TGTGCCAGCAGCCAAGGGCCAAGCGGGGGCCTTTATAATGAGCAGTTCTTC. It yields the protein CASSQGPSGGLYNEQFF.

In regard to this clone: Other DNA sequences from this sample encode an identical CDR3 as well. The rearrangement joins TRBV6-6 to TRBJ1-2; D is ambiguous. Germline lookup yields CDR1 MNHNY and CDR2 SVGAGI (reference sequence). CDR3 length: 14 amino acids. Trimming cost V 0 bases and J 2 bases, with 7 bases left between them. The CDR3 here is CASSYSGGNYGYTF. As DNA, the CDR3 is TGTGCCAGCAGTTACTCAGGCGGGAACTATGGCTACACCTTC.

The chain has TRBV24-1 and TRBJ2-1, with TRBD1 matching over 8 bases. J gave up 7 bases and V 3 bases, and 7 bases lay outside the gene matches. This CDR3 has 15 residues. CDR1 is KGHDR, CDR2 SFDVKD, per germline. The CDR3 region is CATSDGGTGKNEQFF. In DNA, the CDR3 is TGTGCCACCAGTGATGGGGGGACAGGAAAGAATGAGCAGTTCTTC.

The gene calls are TRBV10-2 and TRBJ1-5; no clear D gene. V shed 5 bases and J shed 4 bases, with 9 bases lying between them. There are 13 residues in the CDR3. Germline V CDR1 and CDR2: WSHSY, SAAADI. The CDR3 sequence: CASSRGRNQPQHF. The CDR3 DNA is TGCGCCAGCAGTAGAGGCAGGAATCAGCCCCAGCATTTT.

The chain uses TRBV15 and TRBJ2-7; 8 bases agree with TRBD2. Germline V lookup: CDR1 LNHNV, CDR2 YYDKDF (reference sequence). This CDR3 is built from 12 residues. V dropped 3 bases and J dropped 5; count of bases not matched to a gene: 0. DNA of the CDR3: TGTGCCACCAGCAGCGGGGGGGACGAGCAGTACTTC. It codes for CATSSGGDEQYF.

The chain couples TRBV10-1 to TRBJ2-1; 12 bases map to TRBD2. The V gene end was trimmed by 6 bases and the J gene end by 2 bases; junction bases not matched to a gene: 2. The CDR3 covers 15 residues. The germline CDR1 and CDR2 sequences are WNHNN and SYGVQD (reference sequence). CDR3 bases: TGCGCCAGCAGCACTAGCGGGGGGACCTACAATGAGCAGTTCTTC. Protein sequence: CASSTSGGTYNEQFF.

The J gene is TRBJ2-3, the V gene TRBV7-3, with 11 bases matching TRBD2. Germline V gives CDR1 SGHTA, CDR2 FQGTGA. Trimming at V came to 5 bases and at J to 7 bases, leaving 8 bases not matched to a gene. The CDR3 sequence is 15 residues long. The CDR3 DNA follows: TGTGCCAGCAGCCGAATAGCGGGGGGGCCATATACGCAGTATTTT. Protein: CASSRIAGGPYTQYF.

This chain joins TRBV6-4 and TRBJ2-7; D might be TRBD1 (6 bases). CDR3 length: 13 amino acids. Germline assignment: CDR1 MRHNA and CDR2 SNTAGT. Trimming pared 6 bases from V and 2 bases from J, leaving 11 bases between. CDR3 protein: CASRGAHTYEQYF. As DNA, the CDR3 is TGTGCCAGCAGGGGGGCTCACACCTACGAGCAGTACTTC.

This clone was picked up one time. This clone may be a read error of a much larger clone one base away. The rearrangement links TRBV12-3 or TRBV12-4 to TRBJ1-3; the D is unclear. V lost 6 bases, J lost 3 bases, and 9 bases lay in between. CDR3 length: 13 amino acids. The CDR3: CASSQVVGNTIYF. CDR3 sequence (DNA): TGTGCCAGCAGCCAAGTGGTTGGAAACACCATATATTTT.

V and J are TRBV19 and TRBJ1-2, with TRBD1 identical over 10 bases. Germline-derived CDR1 and CDR2 are LNHDA and SQIVND (reference sequence). The V and J ends lost 5 bases and 10 bases, in that order; junction bases with no gene match: 13. CDR3 size: 15 residues. CDR3 DNA sequence: TGTGCCAGTAGTCTAAAAGACAGGGGGCAGAGCTACTACACCTTC. Amino acids: CASSLKDRGQSYYTF.